Shown below are 3 T cell receptor beta chains from a single sample sequenced in a study of blood T cell repertoires in COVID-19. Clones were read by immunoSEQ multiplex PCR, and TCRdb kept only the in-frame ones, dropping some. Of about 110,000 clones listed, around 76% were seen once; the top ten hold roughly a fifth. Source material: peripheral blood. These receptor sequences come from a woman in her sixties or seventies with acute or convalescent COVID-19.

The CDR3 DNA follows: TGTGCCAGCAGCTCTCTGGACAGGGTGAACACTGAAGCTTTCTTT. As protein: CASSSLDRVNTEAFF. The chain carries TRBV11-2 and TRBJ1-1, with 8 bases fitting TRBD1. CDR1 SGHAT and CDR2 FQNNGV come from the germline V gene. Germline trimming cut 4 bases from V and 0 bases from J; bases unmatched to any gene: 4. This CDR3 is 15 amino acids long.

The V gene is TRBV19, the J gene TRBJ1-1; tentatively, D is TRBD1 (6 bases). Trimming shortened V by 3 bases and J by 5 bases, and 16 bases separated the two germline ends. This CDR3 has 15 amino acids. Per the germline V gene, CDR1 is LNHDA and CDR2 is SQIVND (reference sequence). CDR3 coding DNA: TGTGCCAGTAGTATTATAGGGGGAATGGGGACTGAAGCTTTCTTT. Translation gives CASSIIGGMGTEAFF. Filled out from reference TRBV19 and TRBJ1-1, the complete variable domain reads DGGITQSPKYLFRKEGQNVTLSCEQNLNHDAMYWYRQDPGQGLRLIYYSQIVNDFQKGDIAEGYSVSREKKESFPLTVTSAQKNPTAFYLCASSIIGGMGTEAFFGQGTRLTVV.

The chain combines TRBV6-5 with TRBJ1-2, with 7 positions matching TRBD1. Trimming removed 6 bases from V and 3 bases from J; junction bases left unmatched: 10. The CDR3 totals 15 residues. Germline V CDR1 and CDR2: MNHEY, SVGAGI. Written as DNA, the CDR3 is TGTGCCAGCAGGCTAGACCGACAGGGCTACTATGGCTACACCTTC. It yields the protein CASRLDRQGYYGYTF.